This TCR beta chain was found in a study of OX40 agonist ivuxolimab in advanced cancers. TCRdb's copy holds only in-frame clones and misses some; the assay was immunoSEQ multiplex PCR. The sample has roughly 57,000 clones, approximately 82% seen once. CDR3 size: 15 residues. The germline V gene encodes CDR1 SGHNT and CDR2 YYREEE (reference sequence). V was trimmed by 0 bases and J by 4 bases, leaving 14 bases between them. This TCR was sampled from an adult with an advanced solid tumor such as melanoma, head and neck, liver or kidney cancer. The chain has TRBV5-4 and TRBJ2-7; possibly TRBD2 for D (6 bases). Material: CD4+ or CD8+ T cells sorted from blood, obtained in a trial of the OX40 agonist ivuxolimab. The CDR3 sequence is CASSLELGRGYEQYF. The DNA for the CDR3 is TGTGCCAGCAGCTTGGAATTAGGACGGGGGTACGAGCAGTACTTC.